These 30 T cell receptor beta chains were sequenced from one sample in a study of CD8 T cells in ankylosing spondylitis. TCRdb re-called the 5' RACE reads with MiXCR, one entry per CDR3 protein. This sample has 310,000 or so distinct CDR3 sequences, with 20% found just once. What was sequenced was blood, either unsorted or a sorted T cell fraction (not recorded which). These TCRs come from a male donor with ankylosing spondylitis or in good health (not recorded which).

The table lists this clonotype with a few counts. This chain uses TRBV2 with TRBJ1-5, with no clear D. The CDR3 spans 16 residues. The germline V gene encodes CDR1 SNHLY and CDR2 FYNNEI. Deletions cut 5 bases from V and 2 bases from J, with 16 bases between. The CDR3: CASSPPGGLGNQPQHF. The CDR3, as DNA: TGTGCCAGCAGTCCCCCAGGCGGGTTGGGCAATCAGCCCCAGCATTTT. Together with reference TRBV2 and TRBJ1-5, the CDR3 gives the full variable domain: EPEVTQTPSHQVTQMGQEVILRCVPISNHLYFYWYRQILGQKVEFLVSFYNNEISEKSEIFDDQFSVERPDGSNFTLKIRSTKLEDSAMYFCASSPPGGLGNQPQHFGDGTRLSIL.

The rearrangement uses TRBV20-1 and TRBJ2-3, with 12 bases identical to TRBD2. The germline gives CDR1 DFQATT, CDR2 SNEGSKA (reference sequence). This CDR3 is 18 amino acids long. V was pared by 0 bases and J by 4 bases, with 11 bases of the junction left unmatched. The CDR3 sequence: CSARDNGLAGGQSDTQYF. CDR3 nucleotides: TGCAGTGCTAGAGATAACGGGCTAGCGGGGGGGCAATCAGATACGCAGTATTTT.

This sequence joins TRBV12-3 or TRBV12-4 and TRBJ2-3; D perhaps matches TRBD1 (6 bases). The V and J ends lost 6 bases and 3 bases respectively, with 19 bases between them. The length of the CDR3 is 16 residues. The CDR3 loop reads CASSPTLGAATDTQYF. DNA for the CDR3: TGTGCCAGCAGCCCTACGCTGGGGGCAGCGACAGATACGCAGTATTTT.

The chain combines TRBV6-1 with TRBJ2-5; D perhaps matches TRBD2 (5 bases). With 6 bases removed from V and 3 bases from J, the gap between germline ends came to 11 bases. CDR3 length: 13 residues. Germline V gives CDR1 MNHNS, CDR2 SASEGT. DNA of the CDR3: TGTGCCAGCAGCGGCGGGTTCAAAGAGACCCAGTACTTC. It translates to CASSGGFKETQYF.

This clonotype was counted at least ten times. The chain uses TRBV5-1 and TRBJ2-3; 9 bases are shared with TRBD2. CDR3 size: 15 residues. The V gene end was trimmed by 1 base and the J gene end by 6 bases; junction bases not matched to a gene: 6. Per the germline V gene, CDR1 is SGHRS and CDR2 is YFSETQ. The CDR3 here is CASSLTLAGIDTQYF. In DNA form, the CDR3 reads TGCGCCAGCAGCTTGACCCTAGCGGGAATCGATACGCAGTATTTT.

This clonotype was detected only a few times. This chain links TRBV5-1 with TRBJ2-3, with D possibly TRBD2 on 5 matching bases. Trimming pared 4 bases from V and 4 bases from J, leaving 10 bases between. The CDR3 totals 13 residues. The germline gives CDR1 SGHRS, CDR2 YFSETQ. The CDR3 DNA follows: TGCGCCAGCAGCGAGGGCATGGCAGATACGCAGTATTTT. It yields the protein CASSEGMADTQYF.

The sample holds a few counts of this clonotype. This chain's CDR3 is CASSGSGLSGANVLTF. CDR3 coding DNA: TGTGCCAGCAGCGGTAGCGGGCTCTCTGGGGCCAACGTCCTGACTTTC. The gene calls are TRBV5-6 and TRBJ2-6, with 7 positions matching TRBD2. The J segment lost 0 bases and the V segment lost 4 bases, leaving 4 bases of the junction unmatched. CDR1 SGHDT and CDR2 YYEEEE come from the germline V gene. This CDR3 region has 16 residues. Supplemented by reference TRBV5-6 and TRBJ2-6, the full variable domain reads DAGVTQSPTHLIKTRGQQVTLRCSPKSGHDTVSWYQQALGQGPQFIFQYYEEEERQRGNFPDRFSGHQFPNYSSELNVNALLLGDSALYLCASSGSGLSGANVLTFGAGSRLTVL.

This chain links TRBV6-5 with TRBJ1-4; no clear D gene. The CDR3 totals 14 residues. V lost 4 bases and J lost 8, with 14 bases in between. From germline, CDR1 is MNHEY and CDR2 SVGAGI. The chain's CDR3 is CASSLRTRGEKLFF. Written as DNA, the CDR3 is TGTGCCAGCAGTTTGCGGACTCGAGGGGAAAAACTGTTTTTT.

The chain carries TRBV5-1 and TRBJ2-2; a weak D match, TRBD1 (5 bases). CDR1 SGHRS and CDR2 YFSETQ come from the germline V gene. The length of the CDR3 is 14 residues. Trimming pared 6 bases from V and 0 bases from J, leaving 9 bases between. The CDR3 DNA is TGCGCCAGCACGGACAAGTCGAACACCGGGGAGCTGTTTTTT. Encoded protein: CASTDKSNTGELFF.

This clonotype turned up a few times. The V call is TRBV12-3 or TRBV12-4, the J call TRBJ2-4; D is uncertain. Trimming removed 10 bases from V and 6 bases from J, with 16 bases in between. The CDR3 spans 13 residues. The CDR3 DNA reads as TGTGCCACCCTCGAGTGGGGAATAAACATTCAGTACTTC. This codes for CATLEWGINIQYF.

There are a few counts of this clonotype. The chain uses TRBV7-3 and TRBJ2-2; 10 bases match TRBD2. This CDR3 contains 17 residues. The V gene end was trimmed by 6 bases and the J gene end by 0 bases; junction bases not matched to a gene: 7. Germline CDR1 and CDR2: SGHTA and FQGTGA. CDR3 in DNA: TGTGCCAGCAGATCCGGACTAGCGGCAGCGAACACCGGGGAGCTGTTTTTT. Encoded protein: CASRSGLAAANTGELFF.

The sample holds a few counts of this clonotype. The rearrangement uses TRBV20-1 and TRBJ1-4; unclear D gene. Trimming stripped 0 bases from V and 8 bases from J, with 16 bases between. Germline assignment: CDR1 DFQATT and CDR2 SNEGSKA (reference sequence). The CDR3 runs 15 residues. CDR3 DNA sequence: TGCAGTGCTAGAGATCGTGTAGGACCCAGGGAAAAACTGTTTTTT. Translating it yields CSARDRVGPREKLFF.

This chain links TRBV12-3 or TRBV12-4 with TRBJ2-7, with 8 positions matching TRBD1. The CDR3 is 13 residues long. The CDR3 DNA reads TGTGCCAGCAGTCTATCAGGGGGCTACGTGCAGTACGTC. This sequence encodes CASSLSGGYVQYV.

This clonotype showed up many times. CDR3 region: CASRHVRGPLGGYTF. CDR3 bases: TGTGCCAGCAGGCATGTAAGGGGTCCCTTGGGAGGCTACACCTTC. V is TRBV6-1 and J is TRBJ1-2, with TRBD1 as a possible D gene (5 bases). The V end lost 6 bases, the J end lost 8 bases, and 22 bases lay between the germline ends. CDR3 length: 15 amino acids. Germline V gene data show CDR1 as MNHNS and CDR2 as SASEGT.

Only a few counts were recorded for this clonotype. The rearrangement uses TRBV12-3 or TRBV12-4 and TRBJ1-2; D is undetermined. V lost 6 bases and J 4 bases, leaving 27 bases between the germline ends. The CDR3 length is 18 residues. CDR3 protein: CASRSQARTAQVGYGYTF. In DNA form, the CDR3 reads TGTGCCAGCAGGTCTCAGGCGAGGACTGCCCAGGTGGGCTATGGCTACACCTTC.

This clonotype was seen at least ten times. This chain links TRBV3-1 with TRBJ2-4; 7 positions agree with TRBD1. Germline assignment: CDR1 LGHDT and CDR2 YNNKEL (reference sequence). The junction had 3 bases not matched to a gene; V was cut back by 4 bases and J by 6 bases. The CDR3 is 13 amino acids. CDR3 sequence reads: CASSRDSGNIQYF. The DNA of the CDR3 is TGTGCCAGCAGCCGGGACAGTGGAAACATTCAGTACTTC.

Details on this clonotype: A junction end diverges from the germline sequence, so it may reflect a read error. The chain links TRBV7-7 to TRBJ2-2; D not resolved. Germline V CDR1 and CDR2: SSHAT, FNYEAQ (reference sequence). The CDR3 consists of 16 residues. The CDR3 coding sequence is TGTGCTAGCAGCCCCCCTTCGGGCAGTGTAACCGGGGAGCTGTTTTTT. Translating gives CASSPPSGSVTGELFF.

This clonotype was counted a few times. This rearrangement joins TRBV5-1 to TRBJ2-3, with TRBD2 identical over 13 bases. After removal of 0 bases from V and 6 bases from J, the junction contained 4 bases not matched to a gene. There are 16 residues in the CDR3. Germline V gene sequence: CDR1 SGHRS, CDR2 YFSETQ. The CDR3: CASSLVGLAGVDTQYF. In DNA, the CDR3 is TGCGCCAGCAGCTTGGTAGGACTAGCGGGAGTGGATACGCAGTATTTT.

This chain uses TRBV5-4 with TRBJ1-1, with D hard to call. Between the trimmed V and J ends, which lost 0 bases and 6 bases, there was a span of 9 bases. The CDR3 covers 13 residues. Germline CDR1 SGHNT, CDR2 YYREEE (reference sequence). CDR3 nucleotides: TGTGCCAGCAGCTTGGATTACCGATCTGAAGCTTTCTTT. Translation: CASSLDYRSEAFF.

The table lists this clonotype with a few counts. The V gene is TRBV6-2 or TRBV6-3, the J gene TRBJ2-1; 7 nucleotides line up with TRBD1. After removal of 5 bases from V and 6 bases from J, the junction contained 7 bases not matched to a gene. The CDR3 runs 14 residues. Looked up from germline, CDR1 is MNHEY and CDR2 is SVGEGT. The CDR3 DNA reads TGTGCCAGCAGTAAAGACAGGGTCGGCAATGAGCAGTTCTTC. Protein product: CASSKDRVGNEQFF.

This chain uses TRBV28 with TRBJ1-5; D call uncertain. Germline V gene lookup returns CDR1 MDHEN and CDR2 SYDVKM. V lost 3 bases and J 6 bases, leaving 3 bases between the germline ends. The CDR3 totals 11 residues. The CDR3 nucleotides read TGTGCCAGCAGTTTGGCTCAGCCCCAGCATTTT. This codes for CASSLAQPQHF.

This clonotype came up a few times. The rearrangement links TRBV24-1 to TRBJ2-3; D is uncertain. Germline lookup yields CDR1 KGHDR and CDR2 SFDVKD. The CDR3 spans 12 residues. Deletions cut 0 bases from V and 6 bases from J, with 3 bases between. CDR3 DNA: TGTGCCACCAGTGATTTGGGGGATACGCAGTATTTT. Protein sequence: CATSDLGDTQYF.

This clonotype was counted between two and nine times. This chain links TRBV11-2 with TRBJ1-1; D is perhaps TRBD1 (5 bases). This CDR3 has 12 amino acids. Germline V gene lookup returns CDR1 SGHAT and CDR2 FQNNGV. V shed 5 bases and J shed 6 bases, with 10 bases lying between them. The CDR3 sequence: CASSRTSSEAFF. The CDR3 region has the DNA TGTGCCAGCAGCCGGACATCGTCTGAAGCTTTCTTT. Filled out from reference TRBV11-2 and TRBJ1-1, the complete variable domain reads EAGVAQSPRYKIIEKRQSVAFWCNPISGHATLYWYQQILGQGPKLLIQFQNNGVVDDSQLPKDRFSAERLKGVDSTLKIQPAKLEDSAVYLCASSRTSSEAFFGQGTRLTVV.

The chain combines TRBV5-1 with TRBJ2-3, with TRBD1 as a possible D gene (5 bases). In germline, CDR1 is SGHRS, CDR2 YFSETQ. The CDR3 loop spans 14 amino acids. Trimming removed 4 bases from V and 0 bases from J, with 9 bases in between. This chain's CDR3 is CASSEGASTDTQYF. Here the CDR3 DNA reads TGCGCCAGCAGCGAAGGGGCTAGCACAGATACGCAGTATTTT.

The gene calls are TRBV6-1 and TRBJ1-6, with a weak D call TRBD1 (6 bases). Germline V lookup: CDR1 MNHNS, CDR2 SASEGT. V lost 6 bases, J lost 7 bases, and 22 bases lay in between. The CDR3 runs to 17 residues. Here the CDR3 DNA reads TGTGCCAGCAGCCCAAACCGGGACACTTGGGCCAATTCACCCCTCCACTTT. This codes for CASSPNRDTWANSPLHF.

This clonotype was counted a single time. The junction departs from germline at one end; a sequencing error may be responsible. J is TRBJ2-5 and V is TRBV28, with 10 nucleotides matching TRBD1. Germline lookup yields CDR1 MDHEN and CDR2 SYDVKM. This CDR3 has 16 amino acids. The CDR3 loop reads CVSSKTGGLKRETQYF. The CDR3 region has the DNA TGTGTCAGCAGCAAGACAGGGGGCTTGAAAAGAGAGACCCAGTACTTC.

This clonotype came up many times. The CDR3 is CAISVGAPDTQYF. CDR3 DNA sequence: TGTGCCATCAGTGTAGGAGCGCCAGATACGCAGTATTTT. The rearrangement uses TRBV10-3 and TRBJ2-3, with no clear D. The CDR3 is 13 amino acids. V lost 4 bases, J lost 4 bases, and 9 bases lay in between. Germline V CDR1 and CDR2: ENHRY, SYGVKD.

V usage is TRBV20-1 and J usage is TRBJ2-7; D is possibly TRBD1 (6 bases). Germline CDR1 reads DFQATT; CDR2 reads SNEGSKA (reference sequence). The CDR3 loop spans 16 amino acids. V lost 1 base to trimming and J lost 3 bases, with 19 bases between them. The CDR3 loop reads CSARATGTQINYEQYV. CDR3 sequence (DNA): TGCAGTGCTAGAGCTACCGGGACACAAATAAACTACGAGCAGTACGTC.

The chain links TRBV27 to TRBJ2-1, with TRBD1 matching over 8 bases. The germline gives CDR1 MNHEY, CDR2 SMNVEV (reference sequence). V lost 5 bases and J lost 4; bases outside the gene matches: 7. There are 15 residues in the CDR3. The CDR3 region has the DNA TGTGCCAGCAGTCCCGGACAGGGAAAATACAATGAGCAGTTCTTC. Protein: CASSPGQGKYNEQFF.

The chain joins TRBV2 to TRBJ1-1; D unresolved. Looked up from germline, CDR1 is SNHLY and CDR2 is FYNNEI. Trimming pared 6 bases from V and 2 bases from J, leaving 4 bases between. This CDR3 comprises 11 residues. The chain's CDR3 is CASRTNTEAFF. The CDR3 bases are TGTGCCAGCAGAACTAACACTGAAGCTTTCTTT. Drawing the rest from reference TRBV2 and TRBJ1-1, the complete variable domain is EPEVTQTPSHQVTQMGQEVILRCVPISNHLYFYWYRQILGQKVEFLVSFYNNEISEKSEIFDDQFSVERPDGSNFTLKIRSTKLEDSAMYFCASRTNTEAFFGQGTRLTVV.